The clone carrying this TCR beta chain was detected many times. What it binds is unknown. This record comes from a study of CD8 T cells in ankylosing spondylitis. With 4 bases removed from V and 3 bases from J, the gap between germline ends came to 10 bases. The germline V gene encodes CDR1 LGHDT and CDR2 YNNKEL (reference sequence). CDR3 size: 14 residues. Making use of molecular barcodes, quantitative 5'-RACE generated TCR beta libraries. TCRdb reanalysed the 5' RACE reads using MiXCR and keeps one entry per CDR3 protein. The sample lists 310,000 or so distinct CDR3 sequences, 15% to 20% seen once, with about 8.2% in the top ten. Study-level findings and limits: Ankylosing spondylitis blood appeared to carry a characteristic TCR beta motif of several highly homologous variants. Disease-linked clones were found to be CD8+ and relatively rare in peripheral blood. There was reportedly significant enrichment of clones that were disease-linked in matched ankylosing spondylitis synovial fluid.

The clonotype was recovered from a male donor with ankylosing spondylitis or in good health (not recorded which). Sequencing was performed on blood, either unsorted or a sorted T cell fraction (not recorded which). The J gene is TRBJ2-1, the V gene TRBV3-1; perhaps TRBD2 as D (6 bases). The CDR3 loop reads CASSPRRVYNEQFF. As DNA, the CDR3 is TGTGCCAGCAGCCCCCGGAGGGTCTACAATGAGCAGTTCTTC.